This TCR beta chain was captured by sequencing in a study of T cells in localized non-small cell lung cancer. The study's findings and limits: Compared with tumor, uninvolved adjacent lung displayed greater T cell clonality, ranking highest overall.

TCRdb's table, derived via immunoSEQ multiplex PCR, lists solely in-frame clones and lacks some. The table shows over 70,000 clones, with 80% to 90% occurring only once. This clone was observed once. The antigen remains undetermined. Sequenced here: peripheral blood, sampled before any cancer treatment. This TCR was sampled from a male donor at least 60 years old with stage III squamous cell lung carcinoma.

The CDR3 is CASSVVALDSANTGELFF. The CDR3 DNA sequence: TGTGCCAGCAGCGTAGTGGCCTTGGACAGCGCGAACACCGGGGAGCTGTTTTTT. The rearrangement links TRBV9 to TRBJ2-2; perhaps TRBD1 as D (6 bases). CDR3 length: 18 amino acids. Trimming left V 0 bases short and J 0 bases short, with 15 bases between. Germline V gene data show CDR1 as SGDLS and CDR2 as YYNGEE.